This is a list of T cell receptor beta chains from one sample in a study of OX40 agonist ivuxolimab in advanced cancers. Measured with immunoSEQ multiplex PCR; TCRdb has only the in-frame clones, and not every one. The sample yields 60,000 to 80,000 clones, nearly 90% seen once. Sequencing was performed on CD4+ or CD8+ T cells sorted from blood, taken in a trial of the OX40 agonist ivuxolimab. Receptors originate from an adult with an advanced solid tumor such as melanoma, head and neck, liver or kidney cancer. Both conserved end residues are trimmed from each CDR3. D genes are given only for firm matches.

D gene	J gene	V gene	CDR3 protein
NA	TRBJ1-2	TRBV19	DSSLVARVYGYT
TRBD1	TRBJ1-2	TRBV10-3	AISDPGTGVYGYT
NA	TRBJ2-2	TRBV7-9	ASSLWGVWGLNGELF
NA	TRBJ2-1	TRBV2	ASSGYNEQF
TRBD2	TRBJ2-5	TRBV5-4	ASSSSGIQETQY
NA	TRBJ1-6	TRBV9	ASSGAFAGNSPLH
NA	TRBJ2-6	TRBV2	ASSRDGSSGANVLT
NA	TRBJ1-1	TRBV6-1	ASSEGGPYTEAF
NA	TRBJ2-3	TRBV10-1	ASSESRSRRGTQY
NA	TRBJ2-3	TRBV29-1	STSMATDGTDTQY
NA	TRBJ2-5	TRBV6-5	ASSYSGIQETQY
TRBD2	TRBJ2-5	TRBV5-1	ASSLMGGGETQY
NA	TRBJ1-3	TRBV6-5	APRGRDVGIAIY
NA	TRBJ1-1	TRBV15	ATSRDRTYNTEAF
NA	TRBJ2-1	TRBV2	ASSELGGAYNEQF
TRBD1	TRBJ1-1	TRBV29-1	SGRQGSEAF
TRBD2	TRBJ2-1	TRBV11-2	ASSLAPSGRDYNEQF
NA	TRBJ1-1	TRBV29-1	SVFEGTEAF
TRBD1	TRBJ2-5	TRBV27	ASSNRGPFQETQY